This entry lists 27 T cell receptor beta chains sequenced from one sample in a study of PD-1 blockade in classical Hodgkin lymphoma. The table came from immunoSEQ multiplex PCR; TCRdb's copy has only in-frame clones and leaves some out. In the table there are over 60,000 clones, 75% to 95% of which are singletons. Time point defined: cycle 4 day 1 (C4D1), after more than five weeks of nivolumab. After autologous stem cell transplantation all patients relapsed, and prior brentuximab vedotin exposure differed between cohorts. Source: peripheral blood mononuclear cells (PBMCs), taken before the fourth cycle of nivolumab. These receptors were obtained from a human donor with classical Hodgkin lymphoma.

The chain employs TRBV11-1 and TRBJ1-1; D gene ambiguous. Germline CDR1 is SGHAT and CDR2 is FQDESV (reference sequence). The length of the CDR3 is 13 residues. V was trimmed by 5 bases and J by 5 bases, leaving 12 bases between them. DNA for the CDR3: TGTGCCAGCAGCAATGGGAGAGAGACTGAAGCTTTCTTT. Translating gives CASSNGRETEAFF.

This clone came up once. The V gene is TRBV19, the J gene TRBJ1-2; weak D call: TRBD1 (6 bases). Trimming pared 5 bases from V and 0 bases from J, leaving 16 bases between. This CDR3 has 16 residues. Germline V gene lookup returns CDR1 LNHDA and CDR2 SQIVND (reference sequence). CDR3 DNA sequence: TGTGCCAGTAGTGTAAACAGGGCCCCCTCTAACTATGGCTACACCTTC. Its protein is CASSVNRAPSNYGYTF.

This clone has just one count. The gene calls are TRBV7-9 and TRBJ2-7; maybe TRBD1 (5 bases). CDR1 and CDR2 from the germline V gene are SEHNR and FQNEAQ (reference sequence). The CDR3 consists of 15 residues. Deletions cut 5 bases from V and 4 bases from J, with 18 bases between. DNA for the CDR3: TGTGCCAGCAGCCCAAGGACATTGGGGTCGTACGAGCAGTACTTC. It yields the protein CASSPRTLGSYEQYF.

The chain employs TRBV10-3 and TRBJ1-1; D gene uncertain. Trimming removed 6 bases from V and 0 bases from J, with 11 bases in between. Germline CDR1 and CDR2: ENHRY and SYGVKD. This CDR3 comprises 14 residues. CDR3 coding DNA: TGTGCCATCAGGGGCAGAAATTTGAACACTGAAGCTTTCTTT. Amino acids: CAIRGRNLNTEAFF.

This sequence joins TRBV4-1 and TRBJ1-1, with a possible D match to TRBD1 (6 bases). V lost 6 bases and J 5 bases, leaving 16 bases between the germline ends. This CDR3 comprises 14 residues. Germline lookup yields CDR1 MGHRA and CDR2 YSYEKL. CDR3 sequence reads: CASRQGPLSTEAFF. The CDR3, as DNA: TGCGCCAGCAGACAGGGTCCCCTGAGTACTGAAGCTTTCTTT.

This clone appeared a single time. V gene TRBV11-2 combines with J gene TRBJ2-2, with a weak D call TRBD1 (7 bases). Trimming stripped 0 bases from V and 4 bases from J, with 15 bases between. CDR3 length equals 17 residues. Germline lookup yields CDR1 SGHAT and CDR2 FQNNGV. CDR3 nucleotide sequence: TGTGCCAGCAGCTTAGAGAGGAACAGGGGAGGCACCGGGGAGCTGTTTTTT. Its protein is CASSLERNRGGTGELFF.

The table lists this clone with a few counts. In DNA, the CDR3 is TGTGCCAGCAGCTTCTGGGGGGCGGTAGCAGATACGCAGTATTTT. This sequence encodes CASSFWGAVADTQYF. The chain combines TRBV11-2 with TRBJ2-3, with D possibly called TRBD1 or TRBD2 (6 bases each). This CDR3 has 15 amino acids. The V gene lost 3 bases and the J gene lost 4 bases, with 14 bases spanning the gap. Per germline, CDR1 SGHAT and CDR2 FQNNGV.

The chain combines TRBV6-6 with TRBJ1-6, with a possible D match to TRBD1 (5 bases). The CDR3 consists of 15 residues. Deletions cut 5 bases from V and 14 bases from J, with 22 bases between. CDR1 and CDR2 (germline): MNHNY, SVGAGI (reference sequence). The CDR3 protein is CASSTPSGYPSALHF. CDR3 DNA sequence: TGTGCCAGCAGTACGCCATCAGGGTACCCCTCGGCCCTCCACTTT.

The gene calls are TRBV5-4 and TRBJ2-1, with D possibly matching TRBD2 (7 bases). The ends were cut back, 4 bases at V and 2 bases at J, with 13 bases in the middle. CDR3 size: 15 residues. Per the germline V gene, CDR1 is SGHNT and CDR2 is YYREEE (reference sequence). CDR3 DNA: TGTGCCAGCAGCCCAGACGGGGGGCCCTACAATGAGCAGTTCTTC. Amino acid sequence: CASSPDGGPYNEQFF. The full variable domain, rest sourced from reference TRBV5-4 and TRBJ2-1, is ETGVTQSPTHLIKTRGQQVTLRCSSQSGHNTVSWYQQALGQGPQFIFQYYREEENGRGNFPPRFSGLQFPNYSSELNVNALELDDSALYLCASSPDGGPYNEQFFGPGTRLTVL.

The chain couples TRBV30 to TRBJ2-5; 7 positions agree with TRBD1. This CDR3 is 13 amino acids long. V trimming: 5 bases; J trimming: 5 bases; junction bases outside the gene matches: 8. Germline V CDR1 and CDR2: GTSNPN, SVGIG (reference sequence). CDR3 sequence: CAWGPGGRETQYF. For the CDR3, the DNA is TGTGCCTGGGGGCCAGGGGGAAGGGAGACCCAGTACTTC. The complete variable domain, with remaining parts taken from reference TRBV30 and TRBJ2-5, reads SQTIHQWPATLVQPVGSPLSLECTVEGTSNPNLYWYRQAAGRGLQLLFYSVGIGQISSEVPQNLSASRPQDRQFILSSKKLLLSDSGFYLCAWGPGGRETQYFGPGTRLLVL.

This chain joins TRBV30 and TRBJ1-4; 9 nucleotides match TRBD1. CDR3 length: 22 residues. The germline V gene encodes CDR1 GTSNPN and CDR2 SVGIG (reference sequence). V was clipped by 0 bases and J by 4 bases; unmatched bases: 24. The CDR3 sequence is CAWSVRIQGAFHPSTHNEKLFF. The CDR3 DNA reads as TGTGCCTGGAGTGTTAGAATACAGGGGGCCTTTCACCCCTCAACCCATAATGAAAAACTGTTTTTT. Drawing the rest from reference TRBV30 and TRBJ1-4, the complete variable domain is SQTIHQWPATLVQPVGSPLSLECTVEGTSNPNLYWYRQAAGRGLQLLFYSVGIGQISSEVPQNLSASRPQDRQFILSSKKLLLSDSGFYLCAWSVRIQGAFHPSTHNEKLFFGSGTQLSVL.

The chain has TRBV5-6 and TRBJ2-7, with TRBD2 matching 9 bases. The J segment lost 2 bases and the V segment lost 0 bases, leaving 6 bases of the junction unmatched. The CDR3 consists of 16 residues. Germline values: CDR1 SGHDT, CDR2 YYEEEE. CDR3 loop: CASSLAVIAGAYEQYF. In nucleotides, the CDR3 is TGTGCCAGCAGCTTGGCCGTGATAGCGGGGGCCTACGAGCAGTACTTC.

The chain recombines TRBV5-6 with TRBJ2-2, with D possibly called TRBD1 or TRBD2 (5 bases each). Trimming left V 4 bases short and J 5 bases short, with 15 bases between. In germline, CDR1 is SGHDT, CDR2 YYEEEE. The CDR3 has 15 residues. For the CDR3, the DNA is TGTGCCAGCAGCCACAGATCTTGGGGGACCGGGGAGCTGTTTTTT. Its translation: CASSHRSWGTGELFF.

In its sample, this clone was seen once. V is TRBV11-2 and J is TRBJ1-1; D unresolved. CDR1 and CDR2 from the germline V gene are SGHAT and FQNNGV. V shed 0 bases and J shed 7 bases, with 12 bases lying between them. This CDR3 comprises 14 residues. The CDR3 reads CASSLDKGFYEAFF. CDR3 nucleotides: TGTGCCAGCAGCTTAGATAAGGGTTTCTATGAAGCTTTCTTT.

The table lists this clone with a few counts. The chain combines TRBV7-8 with TRBJ2-1, with TRBD2 matching 9 bases. Germline V gene data show CDR1 as SGHVS and CDR2 as FQNEAQ. The J segment lost 3 bases and the V segment lost 5 bases, leaving 2 bases of the junction unmatched. This CDR3 spans 14 amino acids. CDR3 amino acids: CASSASGDYNEQFF. CDR3 sequence (DNA): TGTGCCAGCAGCGCTAGCGGGGACTACAATGAGCAGTTCTTC. The full variable domain, rest sourced from reference TRBV7-8 and TRBJ2-1, is GAGVSQSPRYKVAKRGQDVALRCDPISGHVSLFWYQQALGQGPEFLTYFQNEAQLDKSGLPSDRFFAERPEGSVSTLKIQRTQQEDSAVYLCASSASGDYNEQFFGPGTRLTVL.

The chain has TRBV6-5 and TRBJ1-1; the match to TRBD1 covers 8 bases. Germline V gene sequence: CDR1 MNHEY, CDR2 SVGAGI. Trimming removed 6 bases from V and 8 bases from J; junction bases left unmatched: 5. The CDR3 is 12 residues long. CDR3 residues: CASRLYRGEAFF. In DNA, the CDR3 is TGTGCCAGCAGACTCTACAGGGGGGAAGCTTTCTTT.

This clone has only one observation. The chain carries TRBV5-5 and TRBJ1-2; TRBD1 matches 9 bases. With 0 bases clipped from V and 9 bases from J, the junction kept 3 bases outside the gene matches. This CDR3 is built from 13 residues. The germline V gene has CDR1 SGHKS and CDR2 YYEKEE (reference sequence). The CDR3 nucleotides are TGTGCCAGCAGCTTGGCCGGGACAGGGAGCTACACCTTC. Translation: CASSLAGTGSYTF.

The rearrangement joins TRBV6-1 to TRBJ2-2, with D possibly being TRBD1 (5 bases). This CDR3 spans 14 amino acids. V gave up 3 bases and J gave up 0 bases, with 5 bases separating them. Germline V gives CDR1 MNHNS, CDR2 SASEGT. DNA for the CDR3: TGTGCCAGCAGTGACAGGGCGAACACCGGGGAGCTGTTTTTT. Its protein product is CASSDRANTGELFF.

This clone was counted a few times. This CDR3 is CASSLSREQFF. The DNA of the CDR3 is TGCGCCAGCAGCTTGTCTCGTGAGCAGTTCTTC. The chain is built from TRBV5-1 and TRBJ2-1; D unclear. Trimming removed 1 base from V and 9 bases from J, with 5 bases in between. CDR1 and CDR2 (germline): SGHRS, YFSETQ. This CDR3 has 11 residues.

This chain joins TRBV27 and TRBJ1-2, with 9 bases lining up with TRBD1. Looked up from germline, CDR1 is MNHEY and CDR2 is SMNVEV (reference sequence). This CDR3 spans 18 amino acids. The V gene end was trimmed by 2 bases and the J gene end by 7 bases; junction bases not matched to a gene: 17. The CDR3, as DNA: TGTGCCAGCAGTTTAACCGAACAGGGGGCCCCCTCCCGGGGTGGCTACACCTTC. Its translation is CASSLTEQGAPSRGGYTF.

This chain joins TRBV6-5 and TRBJ2-7, with 7 bases aligning to TRBD2. This CDR3 has 14 amino acids. The trim removed 4 bases at V and 2 bases at J, leaving 5 bases unmatched. Germline lookup yields CDR1 MNHEY and CDR2 SVGAGI. The CDR3 DNA sequence: TGTGCCAGCAGTTGGGCCGGGGGGACCTACGAGCAGTACTTC. Translation: CASSWAGGTYEQYF.

V is TRBV13 and J is TRBJ1-1, with D unclear. This CDR3 is built from 12 residues. The germline CDR1 and CDR2 sequences are PRHDT and FYEKMQ (reference sequence). Trimming shortened V by 4 bases and J by 2 bases, and 5 bases separated the two germline ends. The CDR3 region has the DNA TGTGCCAGCAGCTCATCAAACACTGAAGCTTTCTTT. Residues: CASSSSNTEAFF.

The chain combines TRBV2 with TRBJ1-2, with TRBD1 matching over 8 bases. Trimming took 10 bases from V and 3 from J; bases not matched to a gene: 4. Per germline, CDR1 SNHLY and CDR2 FYNNEI. The CDR3 spans 12 residues. The CDR3 DNA reads as TGTGCCAAGGACAGGGAGGACTATGGCTACACCTTC. Translating it yields CAKDREDYGYTF.

The chain employs TRBV19 and TRBJ2-5, with a possible D match to TRBD2 (7 bases). This CDR3 spans 13 amino acids. The ends were cut back, 5 bases at V and 5 bases at J, with 12 bases in the middle. CDR1 and CDR2 (germline): LNHDA, SQIVND (reference sequence). CDR3 sequence (DNA): TGTGCCAGTAGTGGGGGGGCGCTTGAGACCCAGTACTTC. Protein sequence: CASSGGALETQYF.

The chain has TRBV18 and TRBJ2-7, with TRBD1 matching 7 bases. Germline V lookup: CDR1 KGHSH, CDR2 LQKENI. V shed 4 bases, J shed 3 bases, and the junction held 3 bases outside the gene matches. The CDR3 consists of 13 residues. CDR3 region: CASSLGQNYEQYF. Written as DNA, the CDR3 is TGTGCCAGCTCACTGGGACAGAACTACGAGCAGTACTTC. Full variable domain (missing parts from reference TRBV18 and TRBJ2-7): NAGVMQNPRHLVRRRGQEARLRCSPMKGHSHVYWYRQLPEEGLKFMVYLQKENIIDESGMPKERFSAEFPKEGPSILRIQQVVRGDSAAYFCASSLGQNYEQYFGPGTRLTVT.

The genes are TRBV30 and TRBJ2-7, with 7 bases identical to TRBD1. The length of the CDR3 is 13 residues. CDR1 and CDR2 (germline): GTSNPN, SVGIG (reference sequence). With V trimmed by 6 bases and J by 6 bases, 11 bases remained unmatched. Here the CDR3 reads CACIFQAGGEQYF. CDR3 nucleotide sequence: TGTGCCTGTATTTTTCAGGCAGGGGGCGAGCAGTACTTC.

The rearrangement links TRBV6-5 to TRBJ2-1; the match to TRBD2 covers 10 bases. Germline V gives CDR1 MNHEY, CDR2 SVGAGI. The ends lost 8 bases at V and 8 bases at J; junction bases unmatched: 9. This CDR3 spans 14 amino acids. CDR3 region: CASGLAGGIDEQFF. The DNA of the CDR3 is TGTGCCAGCGGTTTAGCGGGGGGAATCGATGAGCAGTTCTTC.